Listed below are T cell receptor beta chains from one sample, sequenced in a study of shared clonotypes between healthy human individuals. Some clones are missing from TCRdb's copy, which holds only in-frame ones; the method was immunoSEQ multiplex PCR. The table lists approximately 2.1 million clones, more than 80% of them singletons. Sequences were obtained from naive CD4+ T cells from PBMCs. All receptors derive from a man between 18 and 29 years old in good health. Some clones in this sample may be carry-over from other donors' samples. The CDR3 runs from the conserved cysteine through the conserved F or W. D genes are given only for firm matches. Only part of the rows carry a size: once, few, many, or a class if the clone is expanded.

D: .
V: TRBV12-5
J: TRBJ1-2
size: .
DNA: TGTGCTAGTGACGAAACGGGGAGCTATGGCTACACCTTC
CDR3: CASDETGSYGYTF

D: .
V: TRBV29-1
J: TRBJ1-2
size: .
DNA: TGCAGCGTTGAAGGGGTGGGGGCTGGCTACACCTTC
CDR3: CSVEGVGAGYTF

D: .
V: TRBV28
J: TRBJ1-4
size: .
DNA: TGTGCCAGCAGGCGCTACAGGGAAGGTGGAGAAAAACTGTTTTTT
CDR3: CASRRYREGGEKLFF

D: TRBD2
V: TRBV6-6
J: TRBJ2-5
size: .
DNA: TGTGCCAGCAGTCGTTTGGCGGGAGGGGAGACCCAGTACTTC
CDR3: CASSRLAGGETQYF

D: .
V: TRBV29-1
J: TRBJ1-2
size: .
DNA: TGCAGCGTTGAGGTGGGGGCGAGGGGCTACACCTTC
CDR3: CSVEVGARGYTF

D: TRBD2
V: TRBV29-1
J: TRBJ2-2
size: .
DNA: TGCAGCGTTGAAGAATTGGGTAGCGGGAAAAATCGGCGGGAGCTGTTTTTT
CDR3: CSVEELGSGKNRRELFF

D: .
V: TRBV28
J: TRBJ1-4
size: .
DNA: TGTGCCAGCAGTGAGTACCGGACAAGGAATGAAAAACTGTTTTTT
CDR3: CASSEYRTRNEKLFF

D: .
V: TRBV7-2
J: TRBJ2-3
size: .
DNA: TGTGCCAGCAGCCCCCGAGGTTCAAGGGAAGATACGCAGTATTTT
CDR3: CASSPRGSREDTQYF

D: .
V: TRBV9
J: TRBJ2-5
size: once
DNA: TGTGCCAGCAGAGGGCTAGCTCCAGAGACCCAGTACTTC
CDR3: CASRGLAPETQYF

D: .
V: TRBV7-6
J: TRBJ1-1
size: .
DNA: TGTGCCAGCAGCTTAGATTCTGGGGTTTTGAACACTGAAGCTTTCTTT
CDR3: CASSLDSGVLNTEAFF

D: .
V: TRBV11-1
J: TRBJ1-6
size: .
DNA: TGTGCCAGCAGCTTACTCTCAGGCAATTCACCCCTCCACTTT
CDR3: CASSLLSGNSPLHF